Listed here is a single T cell receptor beta chain. Its antigen remains unidentified. Hyperthyroidism was newly diagnosed in patients aged 18 to 65 (duration under 2 months). Amplification yielded TCR beta CDR3 regions, with RNA transcripts as the source. TCR CDR3 regions were first amplified by RT-PCR with HTBI primers. TCRdb re-called the multiplex PCR reads with MiXCR, one entry per CDR3 protein. Altogether about 840,000 distinct CDR3 sequences are present, roughly 37% being singletons, with the ten largest covering around 10%. This record belongs to a study of T cells in Graves' hyperthyroidism and ophthalmopathy. Study-wide points: From stable hyperthyroidism, ophthalmopathy was separated by a 13 V-J model.

Germline V gives CDR1 MNHEY, CDR2 SVGAGI. Trimming removed 7 bases from V and 5 bases from J, with 17 bases in between. The CDR3 consists of 14 residues. The clonotype comes from a man aged 18 to 35 with Graves' hyperthyroidism. The chain recombines TRBV6-5 with TRBJ2-5, with D maybe TRBD2 (6 bases). Sequences were obtained from blood. The CDR3 coding sequence is TGTGCCAGCAAAAACGGCGGGGCTGGGGAGACCCAGTACTTC. Encoded protein: CASKNGGAGETQYF.